These 28 T cell receptor beta chains originate from one sample sequenced in a study of blood T cell dynamics during melanoma immunotherapy. Clones were read by immunoSEQ multiplex PCR, and TCRdb kept only the in-frame ones, dropping some. Among 9,900 or so clones listed, approximately 90% were seen once. The time point denotes: pre-treatment baseline. The sample here was blood, taken from a patient treated with checkpoint blockade. The receptors were sampled from a human donor with melanoma.

The genes are TRBV7-9 and TRBJ2-5; TRBD2 might be the D (6 bases). The length of the CDR3 is 14 residues. Germline CDR1 is SEHNR and CDR2 is FQNEAQ (reference sequence). V dropped 1 base and J dropped 5 bases, with 11 bases sitting between them. CDR3 sequence reads: CASSLGSAGETQYF. The CDR3 DNA reads as TGTGCCAGCAGCTTAGGATCCGCGGGGGAGACCCAGTACTTC. Based on the CDR3 plus reference TRBV7-9 and TRBJ2-5, the full variable domain is DTGVSQNPRHKITKRGQNVTFRCDPISEHNRLYWYRQTLGQGPEFLTYFQNEAQLEKSRLLSDRFSAERPKGSFSTLEIQRTEQGDSAMYLCASSLGSAGETQYFGPGTRLLVL.

The gene calls are TRBV28 and TRBJ2-1; D uncertain. Per the germline V gene, CDR1 is MDHEN and CDR2 is SYDVKM. This CDR3 has 17 residues. Trimming removed 1 base from V and 0 bases from J, with 13 bases in between. The CDR3 loop is CASSLLLSQSSYNEQFF. DNA of the CDR3: TGTGCCAGCAGTTTATTGTTATCCCAAAGCTCCTACAATGAGCAGTTCTTC.

This clone turned up a few times. The gene calls are TRBV28 and TRBJ2-7; TRBD2 is a possible D gene (6 bases). The germline V gene has CDR1 MDHEN and CDR2 SYDVKM. Trimming cost V 6 bases and J 6 bases, with 15 bases left between them. The CDR3 is 13 residues long. The CDR3 DNA reads as TGTGCCAGCAGGGATCTCCAGGGAGGCGAGCAGTACTTC. Residues: CASRDLQGGEQYF.

The chain recombines TRBV18 with TRBJ1-1; maybe TRBD1 (5 bases). This CDR3 has 14 residues. Germline assignment: CDR1 KGHSH and CDR2 LQKENI. The V end lost 2 bases, the J end lost 4 bases, and 11 bases lay between the germline ends. The CDR3: CASSPWGVGTEAFF. CDR3 DNA: TGTGCCAGCTCACCATGGGGGGTAGGCACTGAAGCTTTCTTT.

The genes are TRBV7-3 and TRBJ2-3; D is unresolved. Per the germline V gene, CDR1 is SGHTA and CDR2 is FQGTGA. The CDR3 loop spans 15 amino acids. V lost 2 bases, J lost 0 bases, and 9 bases lay in between. The CDR3 nucleotides are TGTGCCAGCAGCTTAGGCCTGGGTAGCACAGATACGCAGTATTTT. This codes for CASSLGLGSTDTQYF.

The V gene is TRBV29-1, the J gene TRBJ2-1; 11 nucleotides line up with TRBD2. Germline CDR1 SQVTM, CDR2 ANQGSEA. The trim removed 3 bases at V and 14 bases at J, leaving 6 bases unmatched. CDR3 length equals 12 residues. Written as DNA, the CDR3 is TGCAGCGTTGAGGTCGCTAGCGGGAGGAAGTTCTTC. As protein: CSVEVASGRKFF.

This clone has just one count. The chain combines TRBV5-1 with TRBJ2-2; D assignment may be TRBD1 or TRBD2 (5 bases each). The CDR3 has 15 amino acids. Between the trimmed V and J ends, which lost 2 bases and 4 bases, there was a span of 12 bases. In germline, CDR1 is SGHRS, CDR2 YFSETQ. The CDR3 nucleotides read TGCGCCAGCAGCTTACACTCGGGGCTCACCGGGGAGCTGTTTTTT. Protein product: CASSLHSGLTGELFF.

The J gene is TRBJ2-5, the V gene TRBV28, with a possible D match to TRBD1 (7 bases). The better agreement between TRBJ2-7 and the DNA end casts doubt on the J call. This CDR3 comprises 14 residues. CDR1 is MDHEN and CDR2 is SYDVKM in the germline V gene. CDR3 coding DNA: TGTGCCAGCAGCGGGACCCAGGGGGGCTACGAGCAGTACTTC. It codes for CASSGTQGGYEQYF.

This chain joins TRBV4-1 and TRBJ1-4, with 8 bases aligning to TRBD1. V shed 1 base and J 1 base; nucleotides not matched to a gene: 5. The CDR3 runs to 17 residues. Germline V gives CDR1 MGHRA, CDR2 YSYEKL. As DNA, the CDR3 is TGCGCCAGCAGCCAAGCAGGGGGCGGTAAAACTAATGAAAAACTGTTTTTT. This gives the protein CASSQAGGGKTNEKLFF.

The CDR3 reads CASSLGPPSLGEQYF. The CDR3 bases are TGCGCCAGCAGCTTGGGACCCCCCTCCCTTGGCGAGCAGTACTTC. The J gene is TRBJ2-7, the V gene TRBV5-1, with no clear D. The V gene lost 0 bases and the J gene lost 6 bases, with 16 bases spanning the gap. Germline V gene sequence: CDR1 SGHRS, CDR2 YFSETQ. The CDR3 length is 15 residues.

The gene calls are TRBV7-8 and TRBJ2-7, with D perhaps being TRBD1 or TRBD2 (5 bases each). The length of the CDR3 is 14 residues. Germline V gene sequence: CDR1 SGHVS, CDR2 FQNEAQ. The V and J ends lost 5 bases and 2 bases respectively, with 13 bases between them. CDR3 loop: CASSPRDGAYEQYF. In nucleotides, the CDR3 is TGTGCCAGCAGCCCCCGGGACGGAGCCTACGAGCAGTACTTC. Using reference TRBV7-8 and TRBJ2-7 for the parts outside the CDR3, the full variable domain is GAGVSQSPRYKVAKRGQDVALRCDPISGHVSLFWYQQALGQGPEFLTYFQNEAQLDKSGLPSDRFFAERPEGSVSTLKIQRTQQEDSAVYLCASSPRDGAYEQYFGPGTRLTVT.

V gene TRBV7-9 combines with J gene TRBJ1-2; D not resolved. This CDR3 is built from 13 residues. The V gene's germline CDR1 is SEHNR and CDR2 FQNEAQ (reference sequence). V lost 0 bases, J lost 5 bases, and 7 bases lay in between. The CDR3 sequence is CASSLAEDYGYTF. Here the CDR3 DNA reads TGTGCCAGCAGCTTAGCGGAAGATTATGGCTACACCTTC.

The chain joins TRBV9 to TRBJ2-7; no firm D call. The CDR3 covers 15 residues. Trimming removed 0 bases at V and 2 bases at J, with 12 bases between. CDR1 is SGDLS, CDR2 YYNGEE, per germline. This CDR3 is CASSVASGPTYEQYF. DNA for the CDR3: TGTGCCAGCAGCGTAGCCTCCGGCCCAACCTACGAGCAGTACTTC.

J is TRBJ2-1 and V is TRBV10-3; 8 bases match TRBD1. The ends lost 6 bases at V and 5 bases at J; junction bases unmatched: 9. Germline V lookup: CDR1 ENHRY, CDR2 SYGVKD. The CDR3 has 15 residues. The CDR3 bases are TGTGCCATCAGGTCAACAGGGGGTGGGGACAATGAGCAGTTCTTC. This translates into CAIRSTGGGDNEQFF.

The chain employs TRBV4-1 and TRBJ2-1; D is unresolved. The V gene lost 4 bases and the J gene lost 4 bases, with 20 bases spanning the gap. This CDR3 contains 17 residues. In germline, CDR1 is MGHRA, CDR2 YSYEKL. The CDR3 loop is CASSPLLDGKAYNEQFF. As DNA, the CDR3 is TGCGCCAGCAGCCCTTTGCTGGACGGAAAAGCGTACAATGAGCAGTTCTTC.

V usage is TRBV5-1 and J usage is TRBJ2-1; 7 bases line up with TRBD2. The ends lost 4 bases at V and 9 bases at J; junction bases unmatched: 7. The CDR3 covers 13 residues. Germline assignment: CDR1 SGHRS and CDR2 YFSETQ. The CDR3 bases are TGCGCCAGCAGCAGGACTAGTGTTACTGAGCAGTTCTTC. Protein product: CASSRTSVTEQFF.

V and J are TRBV11-2 and TRBJ2-3; no definite D call. V was pared by 6 bases and J by 5 bases, with 12 bases between. Germline V CDR1 and CDR2: SGHAT, FQNNGV. This CDR3 is built from 13 residues. The CDR3: CASRPQARDTQYF. CDR3 bases: TGTGCCAGCAGGCCCCAGGCACGAGATACGCAGTATTTT. The whole variable domain, filled in from reference TRBV11-2 and TRBJ2-3, reads EAGVAQSPRYKIIEKRQSVAFWCNPISGHATLYWYQQILGQGPKLLIQFQNNGVVDDSQLPKDRFSAERLKGVDSTLKIQPAKLEDSAVYLCASRPQARDTQYFGPGTRLTVL.

The V call is TRBV15, the J call TRBJ2-6; TRBD1 is a possible D gene (6 bases). Per germline, CDR1 LNHNV and CDR2 YYDKDF (reference sequence). The CDR3 spans 21 residues. V was trimmed by 1 base and J by 0 bases, leaving 22 bases between them. CDR3 protein: CATSRGSNRVVAGSGANVLTF. In DNA, the CDR3 is TGTGCCACCAGCAGAGGTTCAAACAGGGTCGTGGCCGGCTCTGGGGCCAACGTCCTGACTTTC.

This sequence joins TRBV5-5 and TRBJ2-7; TRBD1 is a possible D gene (5 bases). Trimming left V 3 bases short and J 7 bases short, with 14 bases between. Germline V gene sequence: CDR1 SGHKS, CDR2 YYEKEE (reference sequence). The CDR3 is made up of 13 amino acids. The CDR3 sequence: CASSSLGPQEQYF. The CDR3 DNA sequence: TGTGCCAGCAGCTCCCTGGGGCCTCAAGAGCAGTACTTC.

The chain combines TRBV27 with TRBJ2-1; 10 bases fit TRBD2. The CDR3 consists of 17 residues. The ends lost 0 bases at V and 4 bases at J; junction bases unmatched: 6. Germline values: CDR1 MNHEY, CDR2 SMNVEV (reference sequence). The CDR3 sequence: CASSLSIRLAGYNEQFF. Here the CDR3 DNA reads TGTGCCAGCAGTTTATCGATCCGACTAGCGGGTTACAATGAGCAGTTCTTC.

This rearrangement joins TRBV5-8 to TRBJ1-2; 10 bases are shared with TRBD1. The J segment lost 6 bases and the V segment lost 9 bases, leaving 8 bases of the junction unmatched. Germline-derived CDR1 and CDR2 are SGHTS and YDEGEE. This CDR3 is built from 13 residues. Here the CDR3 DNA reads TGTGCCATTCACCCGGGACAGGGGAATGGCTACACCTTC. Translation gives CAIHPGQGNGYTF.

The CDR3 protein is CASSTGHLGNQPQHF. CDR3 bases: TGTGCCAGCAGCACAGGGCATTTGGGAAATCAGCCCCAGCATTTT. This rearrangement joins TRBV2 to TRBJ1-5, with D tentatively TRBD1 (6 bases). The CDR3 has 15 residues. V gave up 6 bases and J gave up 4 bases, with 16 bases separating them. The germline V gene encodes CDR1 SNHLY and CDR2 FYNNEI.

The chain couples TRBV11-2 to TRBJ1-5; D unclear. Germline V gene lookup returns CDR1 SGHAT and CDR2 FQNNGV. Trimming removed 5 bases at V and 3 bases at J, with 8 bases between. The CDR3 covers 13 residues. The chain's CDR3 is CASSPTTNQPQHF. The CDR3 DNA reads as TGTGCCAGCAGCCCTACGACCAATCAGCCCCAGCATTTT.

The CDR3 loop reads CASSPPGRAGYTF. The CDR3 region has the DNA TGTGCCAGCAGCCCGCCGGGCAGGGCTGGCTACACCTTC. The chain couples TRBV7-6 to TRBJ1-2, with D possibly TRBD1 on 5 matching bases. V lost 5 bases, J lost 7 bases, and 14 bases lay in between. Germline values: CDR1 SGHVS, CDR2 FNYEAQ. This CDR3 has 13 amino acids.

This clone was counted once. The chain carries TRBV10-3 and TRBJ2-7; D tentatively fits TRBD1 or TRBD2 (6 bases each). Germline V gene lookup returns CDR1 ENHRY and CDR2 SYGVKD. CDR3 length: 16 amino acids. Trimming took off 3 bases at V and 1 base at J, with 16 bases between the two ends. The CDR3 loop is CAISDRRGGGSYEQYF. DNA of the CDR3: TGTGCCATCAGTGACCGTCGTGGAGGGGGATCCTACGAGCAGTACTTC.

V is TRBV5-1 and J is TRBJ1-1, with 7 nucleotides matching TRBD1. The CDR3 consists of 14 residues. The germline gives CDR1 SGHRS, CDR2 YFSETQ. After removal of 4 bases from V and 2 bases from J, the junction contained 5 bases not matched to a gene. CDR3: CASSRGTVNTEAFF. CDR3 nucleotides: TGCGCCAGCAGCCGGGGGACAGTAAACACTGAAGCTTTCTTT.

This clone appeared a single time. The V and J genes are TRBV11-2 and TRBJ2-1; maybe TRBD2 (5 bases). V was shortened by 8 bases and J by 0 bases, with 11 bases between the two germline ends. This CDR3 comprises 14 residues. The V gene's germline CDR1 is SGHAT and CDR2 FQNNGV. The CDR3 protein is CASASGSSYNEQFF. The CDR3 nucleotides are TGTGCCAGCGCCAGCGGCAGCTCCTACAATGAGCAGTTCTTC.

The chain combines TRBV28 with TRBJ1-2; D perhaps matches TRBD1 (6 bases). V shed 2 bases and J shed 3 bases, with 16 bases lying between them. Germline V lookup: CDR1 MDHEN, CDR2 SYDVKM. CDR3 length: 16 residues. This CDR3 reads CASSLVRGTTDYGYTF. CDR3 sequence (DNA): TGTGCCAGCAGTTTAGTCAGGGGCACCACGGACTATGGCTACACCTTC.